These 28 T cell receptor beta chains originate from one sample sequenced in a study of identical twins. Each CDR3 protein gets one entry after TCRdb re-called the 5' RACE reads with MiXCR. The sample has about 1.7 million distinct CDR3 sequences, about 32% seen once. The source material was cord blood. The source of these receptors is a newborn girl in good health.

This clonotype was counted between two and nine times. This chain links TRBV7-8 with TRBJ1-5; 8 nucleotides agree with TRBD1. The V gene's germline CDR1 is SGHVS and CDR2 FQNEAQ. J gave up 3 bases and V 2 bases, and 6 bases lay outside the gene matches. CDR3 length: 16 amino acids. The CDR3 DNA follows: TGTGCCAGCAGCTTATTTTGGGACAGGTCCAATCAGCCCCAGCATTTT. Protein product: CASSLFWDRSNQPQHF. Looking up the rest from reference TRBV7-8 and TRBJ1-5 gives the full variable domain: GAGVSQSPRYKVAKRGQDVALRCDPISGHVSLFWYQQALGQGPEFLTYFQNEAQLDKSGLPSDRFFAERPEGSVSTLKIQRTQQEDSAVYLCASSLFWDRSNQPQHFGDGTRLSIL.

This clonotype came up a few times. The rearrangement uses TRBV20-1 and TRBJ2-3, with D possibly TRBD2 on 6 matching bases. The length of the CDR3 is 15 residues. Trimming pared 6 bases from V and 4 bases from J, leaving 20 bases between. In germline, CDR1 is DFQATT, CDR2 SNEGSKA (reference sequence). The CDR3 region is CSACLSGSWADTQYF. The CDR3 DNA sequence: TGCAGTGCCTGCCTTAGCGGATCTTGGGCAGATACGCAGTATTTT.

The chain carries TRBV20-1 and TRBJ2-1, with D possibly TRBD2 on 5 matching bases. CDR3 length: 13 amino acids. Germline CDR1 reads DFQATT; CDR2 reads SNEGSKA (reference sequence). V was clipped by 3 bases and J by 7 bases, with 13 bases between them. The CDR3 DNA is TGCAGTGCTAGTGCCGGACTCCGTAATGAGCAGTTCTTC. It is translated as CSASAGLRNEQFF.

A few counts support this clonotype. V usage is TRBV9 and J usage is TRBJ2-1, with unresolved D. CDR1 is SGDLS and CDR2 is YYNGEE in the germline V gene. This CDR3 region has 15 residues. The V gene lost 0 bases and the J gene lost 0 bases, with 7 bases spanning the gap. The CDR3 DNA reads TGTGCCAGCAGCGTAGGGACCCTCTCCTACAATGAGCAGTTCTTC. Protein product: CASSVGTLSYNEQFF. The full variable domain, its missing parts supplied by reference TRBV9 and TRBJ2-1, is DSGVTQTPKHLITATGQRVTLRCSPRSGDLSVYWYQQSLDQGLQFLIQYYNGEERAKGNILERFSAQQFPDLHSELNLSSLELGDSALYFCASSVGTLSYNEQFFGPGTRLTVL.

This clonotype was observed a few times. J is TRBJ1-2 and V is TRBV6-6, with D unresolved. Per the germline V gene, CDR1 is MNHNY and CDR2 is SVGAGI (reference sequence). The CDR3 has 18 residues. V was clipped by 0 bases and J by 2 bases, with 19 bases between them. In DNA, the CDR3 is TGTGCCAGCAGTTACTCGATGCCCCCCGGAGGTCGCAACTATGGCTACACCTTC. It codes for CASSYSMPPGGRNYGYTF.

The genes are TRBV28 and TRBJ2-3; D is possibly TRBD1 or TRBD2 (5 bases each). The V and J ends lost 7 bases and 8 bases respectively, with 19 bases between them. In germline, CDR1 is MDHEN, CDR2 SYDVKM. The CDR3 is made up of 14 amino acids. The chain's CDR3 is CASKPPGRPGTQYF. CDR3 in DNA: TGTGCCAGCAAACCTCCGGGGCGGCCAGGTACGCAGTATTTT.

The J gene is TRBJ2-3, the V gene TRBV6-2 or TRBV6-3; TRBD2 might be the D (5 bases). Germline CDR1 MNHEY, CDR2 SVGEGT. This CDR3 is 15 amino acids long. Trimming took 5 bases from V and 2 from J, leaving 14 bases between them. This CDR3 is CASSQRGGPTDTQYF. In DNA, the CDR3 is TGTGCCAGCAGTCAACGCGGAGGCCCCACAGATACGCAGTATTTT.

The V gene is TRBV24-1, the J gene TRBJ2-1, with D unclear. From germline, CDR1 is KGHDR and CDR2 SFDVKD. V was cut by 6 bases and J by 7 bases, with 6 bases left in between. This CDR3 has 11 residues. CDR3 region: CATSLRNEQFF. For the CDR3, the DNA is TGTGCCACCAGTTTACGAAATGAGCAGTTCTTC.

As concerns this clonotype: An end of the junction does not agree with germline; a read error may underlie this. This sequence joins TRBV7-9 and TRBJ1-2, with D unresolved. CDR1 and CDR2 from the germline V gene are SEHNR and FQNEAQ (reference sequence). The CDR3 spans 11 residues. CDR3 DNA sequence: TGTTCCAGCAGCTCCATTCTCGACTACACCTTC. This encodes CSSSSILDYTF.

This clonotype has a count of ten or more. The V gene is TRBV28, the J gene TRBJ1-2; 7 bases line up with TRBD1. The CDR3 length is 13 residues. Germline CDR1 and CDR2: MDHEN and SYDVKM. The trim removed 2 bases at V and 5 bases at J, leaving 2 bases unmatched. The CDR3 loop reads CASSLGQEYGYTF. The CDR3, as DNA: TGTGCCAGCAGTTTAGGACAGGAGTATGGCTACACCTTC.

Concerning this clonotype: A much larger clone differs by one base, so this may be a read error. The rearrangement links TRBV12-3 or TRBV12-4 to TRBJ1-2; no firm D call. The CDR3 spans 13 residues. The CDR3 sequence: CASSLDRGDGYAF. CDR3 nucleotides: TGTGCCAGCAGTTTGGACCGGGGAGATGGCTACGCCTTC.

V is TRBV3-1 and J is TRBJ2-4, with no clear D. This CDR3 spans 14 amino acids. The germline gives CDR1 LGHDT, CDR2 YNNKEL (reference sequence). With 1 base removed from V and 6 bases from J, the gap between germline ends came to 10 bases. CDR3 DNA: TGTGCCAGCAGCCAAGGGGCAACGAGAAACATTCAGTACTTC. It encodes CASSQGATRNIQYF.

The chain links TRBV5-1 to TRBJ2-7; 7 nucleotides agree with TRBD2. The length of the CDR3 is 17 residues. Germline V lookup: CDR1 SGHRS, CDR2 YFSETQ. J gave up 7 bases and V 3 bases, and 19 bases lay outside the gene matches. For the CDR3, the DNA is TGCGCCAGCAGCTACTCGGGACTAACGGGAGGTAGTTTAGAGCAGTACTTC. It translates to CASSYSGLTGGSLEQYF. The full variable domain, in which reference TRBV5-1 and TRBJ2-7 provide the parts outside the CDR3, is KAGVTQTPRYLIKTRGQQVTLSCSPISGHRSVSWYQQTPGQGLQFLFEYFSETQRNKGNFPGRFSGRQFSNSRSEMNVSTLELGDSALYLCASSYSGLTGGSLEQYFGPGTRLTVT.

There are many counts of this clonotype. The chain employs TRBV29-1 and TRBJ2-4; D might be TRBD2 (6 bases). V was cut by 7 bases and J by 9 bases, with 10 bases left in between. CDR1 and CDR2 (germline): SQVTM, ANQGSEA. The CDR3 runs to 10 residues. CDR3 residues: CSALTSIQYF. The CDR3, as DNA: TGCAGCGCCCTGACTAGCATTCAGTACTTC.

For the CDR3, the DNA is TGCGCCAGCAGCTATCGCGGGACTACCCTCTATGGCTACACCTTC. Protein product: CASSYRGTTLYGYTF. The chain links TRBV5-1 to TRBJ1-2; D might be TRBD1 (5 bases). The CDR3 has 15 amino acids. Germline CDR1 is SGHRS and CDR2 is YFSETQ. Trimming took off 3 bases at V and 4 bases at J, with 16 bases between the two ends.

This chain joins TRBV20-1 and TRBJ2-7; the match to TRBD2 covers 15 bases. The germline gives CDR1 DFQATT, CDR2 SNEGSKA (reference sequence). With V trimmed by 7 bases and J by 2 bases, 0 bases remained unmatched. The CDR3 covers 13 residues. This CDR3 is CSGTSGGAYEQYF. CDR3 bases: TGCAGTGGGACTAGCGGGGGGGCCTACGAGCAGTACTTC.

This sequence joins TRBV4-2 and TRBJ1-4, with D possibly being TRBD1 (6 bases). V shed 1 base and J shed 7 bases, with 13 bases lying between them. CDR3 size: 15 residues. Germline-derived CDR1 and CDR2 are LGHNA and YNFKEQ. The CDR3 sequence: CASSQGQGPGEKLFF. CDR3 in DNA: TGTGCCAGCAGCCAAGGTCAGGGGCCGGGTGAAAAACTGTTTTTT.

The chain couples TRBV6-1 to TRBJ1-4; 9 nucleotides match TRBD1. CDR1 is MNHNS and CDR2 is SASEGT in the germline V gene. J lost 0 bases, V lost 2 bases, and 7 bases had no gene match. This CDR3 comprises 18 residues. DNA for the CDR3: TGTGCCAGCAGTGAACGAAGGACAGGGGTCGCAACTAATGAAAAACTGTTTTTT. It translates to CASSERRTGVATNEKLFF.

This clonotype was detected only a few times. The chain uses TRBV5-1 and TRBJ1-1; D may be TRBD1 (6 bases). Per the germline V gene, CDR1 is SGHRS and CDR2 is YFSETQ. V lost 0 bases and J 10 bases, leaving 19 bases between the germline ends. The CDR3 sequence is 15 residues long. The CDR3 DNA follows: TGCGCCAGCAGCTTGGGCCTCGACAGGACCCCCTCAGCTTTCTTT. It yields the protein CASSLGLDRTPSAFF.

The chain combines TRBV7-2 with TRBJ2-1, with D perhaps TRBD2 (7 bases). The ends were cut back, 2 bases at V and 10 bases at J, with 15 bases in the middle. The germline V gene encodes CDR1 SGHTA and CDR2 FQGNSA. This CDR3 has 14 residues. The CDR3 here is CASSLIAGDYEQFF. CDR3 bases: TGTGCCAGCAGCTTAATTGCAGGGGACTACGAGCAGTTCTTC.

V usage is TRBV6-1 and J usage is TRBJ2-1, with a weak D call TRBD2 (5 bases). V was shortened by 4 bases and J by 3 bases, with 16 bases between the two germline ends. This CDR3 has 16 amino acids. Germline V gene sequence: CDR1 MNHNS, CDR2 SASEGT. This CDR3 reads CASSGALAGVYNEQFF. The CDR3 DNA reads as TGTGCCAGCAGTGGAGCGCTGGCCGGGGTCTACAATGAGCAGTTCTTC.

This chain connects TRBV12-3 or TRBV12-4 to TRBJ2-1; 14 bases are a match to TRBD2. Unmatched junction bases numbered 5, after V lost 3 bases and J lost 1 base. This CDR3 comprises 18 residues. This CDR3 reads CASSLGLAGVPSYNEQFF. CDR3 sequence (DNA): TGTGCCAGCAGTTTGGGACTAGCGGGAGTCCCGTCCTACAATGAGCAGTTCTTC.

This clonotype has just a few counts. V gene TRBV20-1 combines with J gene TRBJ2-5, with D perhaps TRBD2 (5 bases). The DNA end lines up better with TRBJ2-7; the J call may be wrong. CDR1 and CDR2 (germline): DFQATT, SNEGSKA (reference sequence). This CDR3 has 12 residues. CDR3 region: CSASLASYEQYF. The CDR3 nucleotides are TGCAGTGCTAGCCTAGCCAGCTACGAGCAGTACTTC.

This clonotype was observed a handful of times. This chain uses TRBV5-6 with TRBJ1-2, with D hard to call. V lost 4 bases and J lost 1, with 8 bases in between. The germline V gene has CDR1 SGHDT and CDR2 YYEEEE. The CDR3 covers 13 residues. CDR3 residues: CASSPRHNYGYTF. CDR3 nucleotides: TGTGCCAGCAGCCCCAGACATAACTATGGCTACACCTTC. Full variable domain (missing parts from reference TRBV5-6 and TRBJ1-2): DAGVTQSPTHLIKTRGQQVTLRCSPKSGHDTVSWYQQALGQGPQFIFQYYEEEERQRGNFPDRFSGHQFPNYSSELNVNALLLGDSALYLCASSPRHNYGYTFGSGTRLTVV.

This clonotype was detected only a few times. This chain uses TRBV5-1 with TRBJ2-3; 8 bases are shared with TRBD2. CDR1 is SGHRS, CDR2 YFSETQ, per germline. There are 16 residues in the CDR3. Losses at the gene ends were 3 bases for V and 8 bases for J; bases not matched to a gene: 14. The CDR3 sequence is CASSWVSGNPFGTQYF. Here the CDR3 DNA reads TGCGCCAGCAGCTGGGTTAGCGGGAACCCCTTTGGTACGCAGTATTTT.

This clonotype was observed a few times. V and J are TRBV14 and TRBJ2-7, with no clear D. The CDR3 sequence is 13 residues long. Deletions cut 3 bases from V and 3 bases from J, with 9 bases between. The germline CDR1 and CDR2 sequences are SGHDN and FVKESK. The CDR3 nucleotides are TGTGCCAGCAGCCAGCGGCGGAACTACGAGCAGTACTTC. Its protein product is CASSQRRNYEQYF.

The genes are TRBV4-1 and TRBJ1-5; 9 bases are shared with TRBD1. The V segment lost 6 bases and the J segment 6 bases; nucleotides outside the gene matches: 15. Germline CDR1 reads MGHRA; CDR2 reads YSYEKL. CDR3 length: 17 amino acids. The CDR3: CASSLSRGTGSGQPQHF. The CDR3 region has the DNA TGCGCCAGCAGTCTGAGTCGGGGGACAGGGTCAGGTCAGCCCCAGCATTTT.

The chain employs TRBV3-1 and TRBJ2-1; the match to TRBD1 covers 10 bases. The CDR3 totals 14 residues. V lost 4 bases and J lost 7; bases outside the gene matches: 4. The germline V gene encodes CDR1 LGHDT and CDR2 YNNKEL (reference sequence). CDR3 sequence reads: CASSPRQGANEQFF. The CDR3, as DNA: TGTGCCAGCAGCCCCAGACAGGGGGCGAATGAGCAGTTCTTC.